Listed here are 6 T cell receptor beta chains from one sample, sequenced in a study of hypomethylating agent response in myelodysplastic syndrome. Data came from immunoSEQ multiplex PCR; TCRdb stores just in-frame clones and leaves some out. The sample has thousands of clones, roughly 85% seen once. The sample here was bone marrow, taken before or after starting hypomethylating agent treatment for myelodysplastic syndrome (not recorded which). The source of these receptors is a human donor with myelodysplastic syndrome.

J is TRBJ1-4 and V is TRBV5-4; 7 bases are a match to TRBD1. CDR3 length equals 15 residues. V was clipped by 5 bases and J by 3 bases; unmatched bases: 7. The germline V gene has CDR1 SGHNT and CDR2 YYREEE (reference sequence). The CDR3, as DNA: TGTGCCAGCAGTAAAAACAGGGGAGCTAATGAAAAACTGTTTTTT. This gives the protein CASSKNRGANEKLFF.

The gene calls are TRBV5-1 and TRBJ2-6, with a tentative D call TRBD2 (7 bases). The CDR3 totals 17 residues. Germline V gene data show CDR1 as SGHRS and CDR2 as YFSETQ. The V end was cut by 0 bases, the J end by 2 bases, with 12 bases between. The CDR3 loop is CASSLDQGRAGANVLTF. The CDR3 nucleotides are TGCGCCAGCAGCTTGGATCAGGGGAGGGCTGGGGCCAACGTCCTGACTTTC. Filled out from reference TRBV5-1 and TRBJ2-6, the complete variable domain reads KAGVTQTPRYLIKTRGQQVTLSCSPISGHRSVSWYQQTPGQGLQFLFEYFSETQRNKGNFPGRFSGRQFSNSRSEMNVSTLELGDSALYLCASSLDQGRAGANVLTFGAGSRLTVL.

V usage is TRBV11-2 and J usage is TRBJ2-3; 8 bases map to TRBD2. This CDR3 spans 16 amino acids. CDR1 is SGHAT, CDR2 FQNNGV, per germline. The V and J ends lost 5 bases and 6 bases, in that order; junction bases with no gene match: 13. The CDR3 DNA reads TGTGCCAGCAGCCAGGTTGGGACGGGAGGGTCGGATACGCAGTATTTT. Its protein product is CASSQVGTGGSDTQYF.

The chain uses TRBV7-6 and TRBJ1-1; D perhaps matches TRBD1 (6 bases). This CDR3 is built from 17 residues. Trimming removed 0 bases from V and 1 base from J, with 15 bases in between. Germline V CDR1 and CDR2: SGHVS, FNYEAQ. The CDR3 nucleotides read TGTGCCAGCAGCTTAGCTCGGGTTGGCAGGGGGAACACTGAAGCTTTCTTT. Encoded protein: CASSLARVGRGNTEAFF.

The rearrangement links TRBV7-9 to TRBJ1-2; D is uncertain. Per the germline V gene, CDR1 is SEHNR and CDR2 is FQNEAQ (reference sequence). This CDR3 is 10 amino acids long. V lost 1 base and J lost 8, with 2 bases in between. CDR3 coding DNA: TGTGCCAGCAGCTTAGACGGCTACACCTTC. This translates into CASSLDGYTF.

The chain is built from TRBV19 and TRBJ1-1; the match to TRBD1 covers 9 bases. CDR1 and CDR2 (germline): LNHDA, SQIVND (reference sequence). The CDR3 sequence is 16 residues long. V was clipped by 5 bases and J by 4 bases; unmatched bases: 11. The CDR3 loop is CASSAGTGIGATEAFF. For the CDR3, the DNA is TGTGCCAGTAGTGCCGGGACAGGGATCGGCGCCACTGAAGCTTTCTTT.